This TCR beta chain is from a study of blood T cell repertoires in COVID-19. Cohorts were determined from participant-reported clinical history. In the source study's methods: Estimation of nucleated cell counts was performed using reference gene primer amplification. Produced via immunoSEQ multiplex PCR; TCRdb's table is partial and in-frame only. V and J calls and clone size come straight from that table; D and trimming were deduced from the DNA. The data hold a few hundred thousand clones, with approximately 90% observed a single time. CDR3 length: 15 residues. Germline V gene lookup returns CDR1 SNHLY and CDR2 FYNNEI. V was cut by 1 base and J by 3 bases, with 13 bases left in between.

Sequenced material: PBMCs or T cells enriched from blood (not recorded which). This rearrangement joins TRBV2 to TRBJ2-7; D perhaps matches TRBD2 (6 bases). The receptor was isolated from a woman between 18 and 29 years old who had recovered from COVID-19. The CDR3 here is CASSEVQGGYYEQYF. CDR3 nucleotides: TGTGCCAGCAGTGAAGTGCAGGGAGGATACTACGAGCAGTACTTC.